This TCR beta chain derives from a study of shared clonotypes between healthy human individuals. Clones were sequenced by immunoSEQ multiplex PCR, and TCRdb holds only the in-frame ones, with some missing. The sample lists fewer than 150,000 clones, around 71% seen once, with 20% to 25% in the top ten. There are 12 residues in the CDR3. Germline V lookup: CDR1 GTSNPN, CDR2 SVGIG (reference sequence). The germline V and J ends were trimmed by 2 bases and 5 bases, with 9 bases remaining between them. This TCR was sampled from a woman aged 25 to 39 in good health. Sequences were obtained from memory CD8+ T cells sorted from blood. Regarding subset: CD45RO+ cells pooled with CCR7-negative TemRA cells. The chain is built from TRBV30 and TRBJ1-1; D ambiguous. CDR3 loop: CAWSPQPTEAFF. The CDR3 DNA reads TGTGCCTGGAGTCCCCAGCCGACTGAAGCTTTCTTT.